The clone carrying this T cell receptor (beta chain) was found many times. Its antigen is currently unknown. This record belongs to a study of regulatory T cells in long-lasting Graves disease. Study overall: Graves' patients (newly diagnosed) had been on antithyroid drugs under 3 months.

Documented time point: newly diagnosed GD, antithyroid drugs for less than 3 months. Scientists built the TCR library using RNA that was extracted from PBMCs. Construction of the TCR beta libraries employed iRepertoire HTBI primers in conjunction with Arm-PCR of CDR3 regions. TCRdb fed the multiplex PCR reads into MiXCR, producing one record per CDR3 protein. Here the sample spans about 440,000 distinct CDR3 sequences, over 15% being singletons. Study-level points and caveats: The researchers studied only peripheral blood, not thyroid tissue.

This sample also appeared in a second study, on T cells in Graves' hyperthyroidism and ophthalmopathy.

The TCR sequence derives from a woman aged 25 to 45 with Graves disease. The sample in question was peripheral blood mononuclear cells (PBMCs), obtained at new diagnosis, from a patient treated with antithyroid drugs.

The CDR3 sequence: CASSNTQGLAGETQYF. DNA for the CDR3: TGTGCCAGCAGTAATACCCAAGGACTAGCGGGAGAGACCCAGTACTTC. The V and J genes are TRBV2 and TRBJ2-5; 11 bases fit TRBD2. There are 16 residues in the CDR3. Trimming cost V 5 bases and J 4 bases; bases outside gene matches: 9. Germline CDR1 reads SNHLY; CDR2 reads FYNNEI.